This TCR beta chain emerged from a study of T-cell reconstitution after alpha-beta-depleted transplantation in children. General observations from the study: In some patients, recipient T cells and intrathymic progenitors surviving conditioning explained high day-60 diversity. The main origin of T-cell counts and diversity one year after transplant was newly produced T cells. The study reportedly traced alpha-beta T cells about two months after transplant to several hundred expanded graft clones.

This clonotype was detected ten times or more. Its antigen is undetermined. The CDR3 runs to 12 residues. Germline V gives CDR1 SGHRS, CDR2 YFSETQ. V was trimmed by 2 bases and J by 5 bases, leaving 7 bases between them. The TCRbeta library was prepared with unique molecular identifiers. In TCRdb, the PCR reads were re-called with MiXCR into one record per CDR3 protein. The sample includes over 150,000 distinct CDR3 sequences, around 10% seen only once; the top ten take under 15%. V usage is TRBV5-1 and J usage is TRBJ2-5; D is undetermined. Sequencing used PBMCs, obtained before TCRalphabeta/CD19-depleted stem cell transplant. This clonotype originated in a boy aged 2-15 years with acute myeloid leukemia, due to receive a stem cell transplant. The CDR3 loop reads CASSLFFETQYF. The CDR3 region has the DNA TGCGCCAGCAGCTTATTCTTCGAGACCCAGTACTTC.